This TCR beta chain emerged from a study of metastatic and nonmetastatic thyroid tumors. TCRdb redid the clone calls on the PCR reads using MiXCR. The profile shows roughly 64,000 clones, 4% to 5% of them singletons. The V end was cut by 2 bases, the J end by 10 bases, with 24 bases between. The CDR3 loop spans 17 amino acids. Germline loops: CDR1 MGHRA, CDR2 YSYEKL. Patients were all untreated before their thyroid surgery. The sample taken for sequencing was blood. The chain joins TRBV4-1 to TRBJ2-1; a weak D match, TRBD2 (6 bases). The clonotype comes from a female donor with papillary thyroid cancer or a benign thyroid nodule (not recorded which). Some clones in this sample may be carry-over from other donors' samples. In nucleotides, the CDR3 is TGCGCCAGCAGCCAAATACTAGTCTTGGGAGGTGATGAGGAGCAGTTCTTC. Protein: CASSQILVLGGDEEQFF.